The 9 T cell receptor beta chains presented below share a single source sample, sequenced in a study of T cell changes during pregnancy in multiple sclerosis. Produced via immunoSEQ multiplex PCR; TCRdb's table is partial and in-frame only. The profile shows tens of thousands of clones, approximately 93% of them singletons. The sequencing used peripheral blood, collected in the second trimester of pregnancy. These receptors came from a female donor in good health, enrolled as a control in a pregnancy study.

The chain is built from TRBV2 and TRBJ1-4; D gene unclear. Between the trimmed V and J ends, which lost 7 bases and 0 bases, there was a span of 15 bases. Germline lookup yields CDR1 SNHLY and CDR2 FYNNEI. The CDR3 has 16 amino acids. CDR3 nucleotide sequence: TGTGCCAGCACCAACCTGAGACAAACAACTAATGAAAAACTGTTTTTT. As protein: CASTNLRQTTNEKLFF.

The genes are TRBV11-3 and TRBJ2-4, with TRBD1 as a possible D gene (5 bases). The germline gives CDR1 SGHNT, CDR2 YENEEA. Trimming pared 6 bases from V and 6 bases from J, leaving 12 bases between. The length of the CDR3 is 13 residues. The CDR3 here is CASSQGQGNIQYF. Here the CDR3 DNA reads TGTGCCAGCAGTCAAGGGCAGGGAAACATTCAGTACTTC.

The V and J genes are TRBV28 and TRBJ2-7; 7 bases map to TRBD1. The CDR3 consists of 16 residues. The germline V gene has CDR1 MDHEN and CDR2 SYDVKM. V was pared by 6 bases and J by 10 bases, with 21 bases of the junction left unmatched. The CDR3 coding sequence is TGTGCCAGCAGAGACTTTCCGAGGGCAGGGGGAGTGGAACAGTACTTC. Protein: CASRDFPRAGGVEQYF.

This clone was recorded only once. The chain carries TRBV27 and TRBJ2-1; D perhaps matches TRBD2 (6 bases). Trimming removed 2 bases at V and 8 bases at J, with 13 bases between. Germline lookup yields CDR1 MNHEY and CDR2 SMNVEV (reference sequence). The CDR3 totals 14 residues. CDR3 loop: CASSLKRGGYEQFF. CDR3 nucleotides: TGTGCCAGCAGTTTAAAGCGCGGAGGGTATGAGCAGTTCTTC.

The CDR3 DNA reads as TGTGCCAGCAGCTGGGGACAGGGGAGCTCCTACGAGCAGTACTTC. Its protein product is CASSWGQGSSYEQYF. The rearrangement uses TRBV7-2 and TRBJ2-7; 10 bases map to TRBD1. The J segment lost 0 bases and the V segment lost 4 bases, leaving 3 bases of the junction unmatched. The CDR3 spans 15 residues. Germline values: CDR1 SGHTA, CDR2 FQGNSA.

This sequence joins TRBV5-1 and TRBJ2-7; 9 bases line up with TRBD1. Germline CDR1 is SGHRS and CDR2 is YFSETQ. This CDR3 has 15 amino acids. After removal of 3 bases from V and 3 bases from J, the junction contained 7 bases not matched to a gene. In DNA form, the CDR3 reads TGCGCCAGCAGCTACGGACAGGGGATGTTCTACGAGCAGTACTTC. This gives the protein CASSYGQGMFYEQYF.

In nucleotides, the CDR3 is TGCGCCAGCAGCTTGGAGGCGGCTGGCGAAGGATACGAGCAGTACTTC. Amino acids: CASSLEAAGEGYEQYF. The chain has TRBV5-1 and TRBJ2-7; D remains unclear. CDR3 length: 16 residues. Germline V lookup: CDR1 SGHRS, CDR2 YFSETQ. Trimming removed 0 bases from V and 4 bases from J, with 17 bases in between.

The J gene is TRBJ2-2, the V gene TRBV19, with D hard to call. The germline CDR1 and CDR2 sequences are LNHDA and SQIVND (reference sequence). CDR3 length: 13 amino acids. Between the trimmed V and J ends, which lost 1 base and 6 bases, there was a span of 6 bases. CDR3 region: CASSIGLAGELFF. DNA for the CDR3: TGTGCCAGTAGTATAGGTCTAGCCGGGGAGCTGTTTTTT.

The genes are TRBV30 and TRBJ1-5; 8 nucleotides align to TRBD1. The CDR3 has 13 amino acids. J gave up 5 bases and V 7 bases, and 7 bases lay outside the gene matches. Germline CDR1 and CDR2: GTSNPN and SVGIG (reference sequence). This CDR3 is CAFRDRLDQPQHF. The CDR3 nucleotides are TGTGCCTTTCGGGACAGGCTTGATCAGCCCCAGCATTTT.